These T cell receptor beta chains were read from a single sample in a study of shared clonotypes between healthy human individuals. Profiled with immunoSEQ multiplex PCR; TCRdb holds only in-frame clones, not every one. The profile shows some 2,000,000 clones, roughly 96% of them singletons. Sequenced material: naive CD4+ T cells sorted from blood. The receptor source for this set is a man aged 18 to 30 in good health. The CDR3 runs from the conserved cysteine through the conserved F or W. The D gene is left open where the match is weak. Clone size is not always given. Where it is, it says once, few, many or a class for expanded clones.

d_gene: TRBD1
v_gene: TRBV6-4
abundance: .
j_gene: TRBJ1-2
CDR3nt: TGTGCCAGCAGTGACTCCTGGGGACAGGACGCTAACTATGGCTACACCTTC
CDR3aa: CASSDSWGQDANYGYTF

d_gene: .
v_gene: TRBV15
abundance: .
j_gene: TRBJ2-1
CDR3nt: TGTGCCACCAGCAGAGCCCAACTAGATATCAATGAGCAGTTCTTC
CDR3aa: CATSRAQLDINEQFF

d_gene: .
v_gene: TRBV2
abundance: .
j_gene: TRBJ1-4
CDR3nt: TGTGCCAGTAGGCGAGAAAAACTGTTTTTT
CDR3aa: CASRREKLFF

d_gene: TRBD1
v_gene: TRBV2
abundance: once
j_gene: TRBJ1-4
CDR3nt: TGTGCCAGCAGGACGCTGACAGGGGTTAAGGAAAAACTGTTTTTT
CDR3aa: CASRTLTGVKEKLFF

d_gene: .
v_gene: TRBV30
abundance: .
j_gene: TRBJ2-5
CDR3nt: TGTGCCTGGAGTGTAGGGCTAGCCCGCCAAGAGACCCAGTACTTC
CDR3aa: CAWSVGLARQETQYF

d_gene: TRBD2
v_gene: TRBV10-3
abundance: .
j_gene: TRBJ2-3
CDR3nt: TGTGCCATCAGTGAAGGACTAGCGGGAGCAGATACGCAGTATTTT
CDR3aa: CAISEGLAGADTQYF

d_gene: TRBD1
v_gene: TRBV6-6
abundance: .
j_gene: TRBJ1-6
CDR3nt: TGTGCCAGCAGTTGGGGACAGGGGAACAATTCACCCCTCCACTTT
CDR3aa: CASSWGQGNNSPLHF

d_gene: .
v_gene: TRBV11-2
abundance: once
j_gene: TRBJ2-7
CDR3nt: TGTGCCAGCAGCTTAGGTAACGTGGGTTCCTACGAGCAGTACTTC
CDR3aa: CASSLGNVGSYEQYF

d_gene: TRBD1
v_gene: TRBV13
abundance: .
j_gene: TRBJ1-6
CDR3nt: TGTGCCAGCAGCTTAGGGGCAGGGGGCGGTTCACCCCTCCACTTT
CDR3aa: CASSLGAGGGSPLHF

d_gene: TRBD1
v_gene: TRBV4-1
abundance: .
j_gene: TRBJ1-1
CDR3nt: TGCGCCAGCAGCCAAGGCGCAGACAGGGGGCGACAGAACACTGAAGCTTTCTTT
CDR3aa: CASSQGADRGRQNTEAFF

d_gene: .
v_gene: TRBV11-2
abundance: .
j_gene: TRBJ2-1
CDR3nt: TGTGCCAGCAGCATAGGGGTACTAGAGGATATAGGTGAGCAGTTCTTC
CDR3aa: CASSIGVLEDIGEQFF

d_gene: .
v_gene: TRBV28
abundance: .
j_gene: TRBJ1-5
CDR3nt: TGTGCCAGCAGCCCCCCCTGGGCAGACGCCCAGCATTTT
CDR3aa: CASSPPWADAQHF

d_gene: .
v_gene: TRBV6-5
abundance: once
j_gene: TRBJ1-5
CDR3nt: TGTGCCAGCAGTCCATCGGACAGTGATGATCAGCCCCAGCATTTT
CDR3aa: CASSPSDSDDQPQHF

d_gene: .
v_gene: TRBV10-3
abundance: .
j_gene: TRBJ2-1
CDR3nt: TGTGCCATCAGTGTGGGGGACCTCGGTTACAATGAGCAGTTCTTC
CDR3aa: CAISVGDLGYNEQFF

d_gene: TRBD1
v_gene: TRBV28
abundance: .
j_gene: TRBJ1-4
CDR3nt: TGTGCCAGCACCTCCGGGACAGGAAACGAAAAACTGTTTTTT
CDR3aa: CASTSGTGNEKLFF

d_gene: .
v_gene: TRBV18
abundance: .
j_gene: TRBJ2-1
CDR3nt: TGTGCCAGCTCACCTCAGGGAGGGGGGAATGAGCAGTTCTTC
CDR3aa: CASSPQGGGNEQFF

d_gene: .
v_gene: TRBV11-3
abundance: once
j_gene: TRBJ2-7
CDR3nt: TGTGCCAGCAGCGCAGGACTCACCTACGAGCAGTACTTC
CDR3aa: CASSAGLTYEQYF

d_gene: .
v_gene: TRBV28
abundance: .
j_gene: TRBJ1-5
CDR3nt: TGTGCCAGCAGTTTGCGGGGTTATAGCAATCAGCCCCAGCATTTT
CDR3aa: CASSLRGYSNQPQHF

d_gene: TRBD1
v_gene: TRBV4-1
abundance: .
j_gene: TRBJ1-4
CDR3nt: TGCGCCAGCAGCCATCCGGACAGGGTTAATGAAAAACTGTTTTTT
CDR3aa: CASSHPDRVNEKLFF

d_gene: .
v_gene: TRBV7-2
abundance: .
j_gene: TRBJ2-7
CDR3nt: TGTGCCAGCAGCCCAGGGTCCTACGAGCAGTACTTC
CDR3aa: CASSPGSYEQYF

d_gene: .
v_gene: TRBV30
abundance: once
j_gene: TRBJ1-6
CDR3nt: TGTGCCTGGAGTGTAGACCCGATTTCACCCCTCCACTTT
CDR3aa: CAWSVDPISPLHF

d_gene: TRBD2
v_gene: TRBV7-2
abundance: .
j_gene: TRBJ2-3
CDR3nt: TGTGCCAGCAGCGACCGAGCGGGAGTCCTATCAGATACGCAGTATTTT
CDR3aa: CASSDRAGVLSDTQYF

d_gene: TRBD2
v_gene: TRBV9
abundance: .
j_gene: TRBJ2-3
CDR3nt: TGTGCCAGCAGCTCCGGGACTAGCGGGGCAGATACGCAGTATTTT
CDR3aa: CASSSGTSGADTQYF

d_gene: .
v_gene: TRBV7-9
abundance: .
j_gene: TRBJ2-5
CDR3nt: TGTGCCAGCAGCTTAGAGGTAGTCTTTCTGGGGACCCAGTACTTC
CDR3aa: CASSLEVVFLGTQYF

d_gene: .
v_gene: TRBV10-3
abundance: .
j_gene: TRBJ1-2
CDR3nt: TGTGCCATCAACAGGGAAGGACGTGGCTACACCTTC
CDR3aa: CAINREGRGYTF

d_gene: .
v_gene: TRBV19
abundance: once
j_gene: TRBJ1-6
CDR3nt: TGTGCCAGTAGTATTGGTAACCTAGGGAATTCACCCCTCCACTTT
CDR3aa: CASSIGNLGNSPLHF

d_gene: .
v_gene: TRBV11-1
abundance: .
j_gene: TRBJ1-1
CDR3nt: TGTGCCAGCAGCGATCAGGGAACTGAAGACACTGAAGCTTTCTTT
CDR3aa: CASSDQGTEDTEAFF

d_gene: .
v_gene: TRBV5-1
abundance: .
j_gene: TRBJ2-5
CDR3nt: TGCGCCAGCAGCTTGGCGGGAGCAGAGACCCAGTACTTC
CDR3aa: CASSLAGAETQYF

d_gene: .
v_gene: TRBV10-3
abundance: .
j_gene: TRBJ1-1
CDR3nt: TGTGCCCCCGCGTGTGAGAGGGCTTTCTTT
CDR3aa: CAPACERAFF

d_gene: .
v_gene: TRBV7-2
abundance: .
j_gene: TRBJ1-1
CDR3nt: TGTGCCAGCAGTAAGGACTGGTACACTGAAGCTTTCTTT
CDR3aa: CASSKDWYTEAFF

d_gene: TRBD1
v_gene: TRBV6-5
abundance: .
j_gene: TRBJ2-7
CDR3nt: TGTGCCAGCAGTTATCGGGACAGAGGGACCTACGAGCAGTACTTC
CDR3aa: CASSYRDRGTYEQYF

d_gene: .
v_gene: TRBV10-3
abundance: .
j_gene: TRBJ2-2
CDR3nt: TGTGCCATCAGTGAGTCGGGGGAGTGGAACACCGGGGAGCTGTTTTTT
CDR3aa: CAISESGEWNTGELFF